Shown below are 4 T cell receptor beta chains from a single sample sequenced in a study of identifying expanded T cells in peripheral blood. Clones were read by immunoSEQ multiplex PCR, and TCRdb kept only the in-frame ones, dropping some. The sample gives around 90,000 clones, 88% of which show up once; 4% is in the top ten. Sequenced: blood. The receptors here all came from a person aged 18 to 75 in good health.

CDR3 sequence: CASSSPGRGTQYF. Here the CDR3 DNA reads TGTGCCAGCAGCTCTCCAGGGCGAGGTACGCAGTATTTT. The chain combines TRBV28 with TRBJ2-3; D is possibly TRBD1 (5 bases). CDR1 MDHEN and CDR2 SYDVKM come from the germline V gene. Trimming stripped 6 bases from V and 8 bases from J, with 15 bases between. The CDR3 consists of 13 residues.

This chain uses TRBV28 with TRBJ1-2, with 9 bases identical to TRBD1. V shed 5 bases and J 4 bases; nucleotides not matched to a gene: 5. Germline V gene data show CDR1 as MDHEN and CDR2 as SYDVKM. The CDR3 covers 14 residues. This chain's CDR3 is CASSVGQGGYGYTF. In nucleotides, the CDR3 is TGTGCCAGCAGTGTGGGACAGGGTGGCTATGGCTACACCTTC.

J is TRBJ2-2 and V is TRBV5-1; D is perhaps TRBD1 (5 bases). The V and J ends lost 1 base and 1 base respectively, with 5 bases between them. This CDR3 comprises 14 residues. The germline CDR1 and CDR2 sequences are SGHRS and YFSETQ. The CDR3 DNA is TGCGCCAGCAGCTTGACAGGGAACACCGGGGAGCTGTTTTTT. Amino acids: CASSLTGNTGELFF. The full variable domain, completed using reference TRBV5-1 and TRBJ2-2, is KAGVTQTPRYLIKTRGQQVTLSCSPISGHRSVSWYQQTPGQGLQFLFEYFSETQRNKGNFPGRFSGRQFSNSRSEMNVSTLELGDSALYLCASSLTGNTGELFFGEGSRLTVL.

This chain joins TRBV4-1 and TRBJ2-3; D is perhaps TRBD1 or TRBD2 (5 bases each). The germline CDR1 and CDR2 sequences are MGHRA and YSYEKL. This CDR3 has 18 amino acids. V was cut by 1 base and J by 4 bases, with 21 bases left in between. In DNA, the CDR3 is TGCGCCAGCAGCCAAGGACGAGCCCGGGGACCCAGAGCAGATACGCAGTATTTT. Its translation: CASSQGRARGPRADTQYF.